Given below is one T cell receptor (beta chain) in context. The antigen is undetermined. These data belong to a study of T cell responses to AZD1222 COVID-19 vaccine. Data came from immunoSEQ multiplex PCR; TCRdb stores just in-frame clones and leaves some out. The sample table sets out over 130,000 clones. Germline assignment: CDR1 SNHLY and CDR2 FYNNEI. Trimming stripped 4 bases from V and 3 bases from J, with 10 bases between. This CDR3 contains 14 residues. Findings of the study overall: In a largely white British group with more females than males, clonal diversity was possibly underestimated. After the peak T cell response, and only then, were repertoires sampled. Spike-spanning, vaccine-associated CD4 TCRs were dominant at 160-218 and 743-854. After two AZD1222 doses, spike-specific TCR breadth and depth rose versus day 0.

The source is an adult in good health. The sequenced sample was peripheral blood. The chain joins TRBV2 to TRBJ2-1, with unresolved D. The CDR3 nucleotides are TGTGCCAGCAGTGGTTTAGCCGGCTACAATGAGCAGTTCTTC. It yields the protein CASSGLAGYNEQFF.